This T cell receptor (beta chain) was captured in a study of T cells after yellow fever vaccination. Study-level points and caveats: Re-detected after boosting: most primary clones, around 97% of CD4 and 80% to 90% of CD8. By day 5 rather than day 15, the secondary response had peaked, though it was weaker.

This clonotype was picked up a small number of times. Its antigen remains unidentified. TCRdb re-called the 5' RACE reads with MiXCR, one entry per CDR3 protein. The sample has about 160,000 distinct CDR3 sequences, approximately 10% seen once. The V gene lost 0 bases and the J gene lost 7 bases, with 7 bases spanning the gap. CDR3 length: 12 residues. CDR1 and CDR2 (germline): SNHLY, FYNNEI. The sequence derives from a man aged 18-30 years who received the YFV17D yellow fever vaccine. The genes are TRBV2 and TRBJ2-7, with D unresolved. The source was CD8+ T cells sorted from PBMCs, collected 45 days after the yellow fever booster vaccination. The CDR3 spells CASSEAREEQYV. CDR3 DNA: TGTGCCAGCAGTGAAGCGCGAGAGGAGCAGTACGTC.